The present T cell receptor beta chain was sequenced within a study of CD8 T cells in Susac syndrome. Germline V gene lookup returns CDR1 SGHTA and CDR2 FQGNSA. The junction had 3 bases not matched to a gene; V was cut back by 2 bases and J by 6 bases. CDR3 length: 14 amino acids. Random-hexamer reverse transcription was applied to 0.5 to 1 ug RNA. Using its own MiXCR run on the immunoSEQ multiplex PCR reads, TCRdb lists one record per CDR3 protein. The sample contains under 200,000 distinct CDR3 sequences, about 94% of which appear only once. The sequencing sample was made of CD4+ T cells from PBMCs. The sequence came from a human donor in good health. The V and J genes are TRBV7-2 and TRBJ2-1; 8 bases map to TRBD2. The CDR3 sequence is CASSLYRGGNEQFF. DNA of the CDR3: TGTGCCAGCAGCTTATACCGGGGGGGCAATGAGCAGTTCTTC.